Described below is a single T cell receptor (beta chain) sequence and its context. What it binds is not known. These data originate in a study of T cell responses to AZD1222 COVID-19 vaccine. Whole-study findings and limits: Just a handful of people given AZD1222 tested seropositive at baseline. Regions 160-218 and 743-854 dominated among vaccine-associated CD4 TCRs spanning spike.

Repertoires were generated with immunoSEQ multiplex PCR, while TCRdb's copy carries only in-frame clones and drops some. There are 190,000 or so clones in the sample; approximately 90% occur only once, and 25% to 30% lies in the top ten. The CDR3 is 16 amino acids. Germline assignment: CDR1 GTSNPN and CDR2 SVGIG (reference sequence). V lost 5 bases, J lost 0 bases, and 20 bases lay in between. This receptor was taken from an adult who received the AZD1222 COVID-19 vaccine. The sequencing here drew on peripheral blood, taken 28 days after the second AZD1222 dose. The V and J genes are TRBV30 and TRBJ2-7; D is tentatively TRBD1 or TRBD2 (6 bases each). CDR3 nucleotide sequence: TGTGCCTGGCCCCCCCGGGGGCGGAAGGCCTCCTACGAGCAGTACTTC. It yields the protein CAWPPRGRKASYEQYF.